The sequence of this T cell receptor beta chain was determined in a study of Tregs in tolerant kidney transplant recipients. Broader study findings: Antigen-driven expansion was suggested because donor-specific Tregs expanded more than all Tregs in tolerant patients.

Trimming removed 3 bases from V and 4 bases from J, with 15 bases in between. The CDR3 totals 16 residues. The germline V gene encodes CDR1 SGHTA and CDR2 FQGNSA. Mixed chimerism was transient after nonmyeloablative marrow transplants from related graft donors. As for this clone: Its antigen is as yet unknown.

The protocol was immunoSEQ multiplex PCR, while the TCRdb copy is restricted to in-frame clones and leaves out a portion. The sample lists roughly 86,000 clones, 93% occurring once. Sample: CD4+ T cells from blood (PBMCs), taken 12 months after the transplant. The chain uses TRBV7-2 and TRBJ1-4; perhaps TRBD1 as D (5 bases). The clonotype was recovered from a human patient who received a combined kidney and bone marrow transplant. The graft donor may be the source of some T cells. The CDR3 nucleotides read TGTGCCAGCAGCTTCTTAGGAGGGGCTTTTAATGAAAAACTGTTTTTT. Protein sequence: CASSFLGGAFNEKLFF.